Detailed here is one T cell receptor beta chain. Other DNA sequences within the sample encode an identical CDR3. Here immunoSEQ multiplex PCR was the method, and the copy in TCRdb shows in-frame clones only, minus some. The data contain millions of clones, about 95% of them singletons. This sample was taken from a study of shared clonotypes between healthy human individuals. Naivety among CD8 cells was defined by CD45RO negativity and positive CCR7 selection, thereby excluding terminally differentiated effector memory CD45RA+ cells. V gave up 2 bases and J gave up 5 bases; unmatched junction bases: 1. The CDR3 length is 14 residues. Per germline, CDR1 MGHDK and CDR2 SYGVNS.

The specimen was naive CD8+ T cells sorted from blood. The receptor was isolated from a man aged 18 to 30 in good health. This chain uses TRBV25-1 with TRBJ2-2; 8 bases are a match to TRBD2. The CDR3 DNA follows: TGTGCCAGCAGTGAAGCGGGGGGAACCGGGGAGCTGTTTTTT. Its protein is CASSEAGGTGELFF.